The entry that follows covers one T cell receptor beta chain sequence. Its specificity is unknown. Clones were read by immunoSEQ multiplex PCR, and TCRdb kept only the in-frame ones, dropping some. Of about 60,000 clones listed, around 80% were seen once; the top ten hold about 3.7%. This specimen belongs to a study of a mutant IDH1 vaccine in newly diagnosed glioma. Regarding time point: week 11, during vaccination. Topical imiquimod accompanied each vaccine dose, which consisted of 300 ug of mutant IDH1 20-mer peptide. This material consisted of PBMCs, taken from a glioma patient whose treatment included an IDH1 peptide vaccine. The sequence came from a man aged 25 to 40 with glioma.

CDR3 protein: CASSSLWTGGEDGYTF. The DNA for the CDR3 is TGTGCCAGCAGCTCCCTGTGGACAGGGGGCGAGGATGGCTACACCTTC. V usage is TRBV5-4 and J usage is TRBJ1-2, with TRBD1 identical over 11 bases. This CDR3 has 16 amino acids. The germline V gene has CDR1 SGHNT and CDR2 YYREEE (reference sequence). The V and J ends lost 3 bases and 6 bases, in that order; junction bases with no gene match: 10.